This T cell receptor (beta chain) comes out of a study of blood T cells in healthy people across ages. This CDR3 spans 16 amino acids. Germline CDR1 SEHNR, CDR2 FQNEAQ (reference sequence). The V end lost 4 bases, the J end lost 1 base, and 13 bases lay between the germline ends. The use of a sample-barcoded 5' primer and a J-beta primer mix characterized a second PCR of roughly 6 to 12 cycles. MiXCR was run by TCRdb on the 5' RACE reads, yielding one entry per CDR3 protein. The table has hundreds of thousands of distinct CDR3 sequences, 24% seen once; the top ten hold around 10%. This sample was also put to use in a study of T cells of mothers and their children.

The clonotype comes from a boy aged 10-17 years in good health. The rearrangement links TRBV7-9 to TRBJ2-2; D possibly corresponds to TRBD2 (5 bases). Specimen: blood. The CDR3, as DNA: TGTGCCAGCAGCTGGGATTCGGGATTGAACACCGGGGAGCTGTTTTTT. Protein sequence: CASSWDSGLNTGELFF.